Presented here are 8 T cell receptor beta chains from one specimen sequenced in a study of ipilimumab plus nivolumab after autologous stem cell transplantation. Data came from immunoSEQ multiplex PCR; TCRdb stores just in-frame clones and leaves some out. The sample holds 15,000 to 20,000 clones, about 77% seen once. This sample comprised PBMCs, obtained in a trial of ipilimumab plus nivolumab as post-transplant consolidation. The receptors here all came from a male donor with diffuse large B-cell lymphoma.

CDR3 bases: TGTGCCAGCAGCTTAGGTCTAGCGGGGGTAGAACAGTACTTC. It codes for CASSLGLAGVEQYF. V is TRBV7-8 and J is TRBJ2-7, with TRBD2 matching 10 bases. The germline CDR1 and CDR2 sequences are SGHVS and FQNEAQ. V gave up 1 base and J gave up 10 bases; unmatched junction bases: 7. The CDR3 runs to 14 residues. The variable domain in full, with the rest retrieved from reference TRBV7-8 and TRBJ2-7, is GAGVSQSPRYKVAKRGQDVALRCDPISGHVSLFWYQQALGQGPEFLTYFQNEAQLDKSGLPSDRFFAERPEGSVSTLKIQRTQQEDSAVYLCASSLGLAGVEQYFGPGTRLTVT.

For the CDR3, the DNA is TGCGCCAGCATTGGGGCTAGCGGGGGGCAGACTAGCACAGATACGCAGTATTTT. It specifies CASIGASGGQTSTDTQYF. The gene calls are TRBV10-1 and TRBJ2-3; 11 nucleotides line up with TRBD2. The CDR3 extends over 18 amino acids. CDR1 WNHNN and CDR2 SYGVQD come from the germline V gene (reference sequence). Unmatched junction bases numbered 12, after V lost 7 bases and J lost 0 bases.

The chain has TRBV27 and TRBJ2-5; D perhaps matches TRBD1 (6 bases). Germline lookup yields CDR1 MNHEY and CDR2 SMNVEV (reference sequence). Trimming stripped 6 bases from V and 4 bases from J, with 12 bases between. The CDR3 has 13 residues. The CDR3 DNA is TGTGCCAGCAGCGGTGCAGGGGCAGAGACCCAGTACTTC. Its protein product is CASSGAGAETQYF.

The genes are TRBV4-3 and TRBJ1-5, with TRBD1 as a possible D gene (6 bases). Germline V lookup: CDR1 LGHNA, CDR2 YSLEER. The CDR3 has 17 residues. The V end was cut by 4 bases, the J end by 0 bases, with 16 bases between. Here the CDR3 DNA reads TGCGCCAGCAGCCCCTCGGGACACCCATATAGCAATCAGCCCCAGCATTTT. Its protein product is CASSPSGHPYSNQPQHF.

J is TRBJ2-1 and V is TRBV12-2; whether TRBD2, the table's D call, matches the DNA was not checked. TRBV12-2 is flagged as a pseudogene. The CDR3 runs 17 residues. The CDR3 nucleotides are TGTGCAAGTCGCCATGGGACTAGCGGTATCTCCTACAATGAGCAGTTCTTC. This encodes CASRHGTSGISYNEQFF.

The chain links TRBV6-1 to TRBJ1-1, with D unclear. Germline V gene lookup returns CDR1 MNHNS and CDR2 SASEGT. There are 13 residues in the CDR3. Trimming removed 10 bases from V and 1 base from J, with 13 bases in between. The CDR3 DNA reads TGTGCCACCAAAACCCGAGAGAACACTGAAGCTTTCTTT. This sequence encodes CATKTRENTEAFF.

This clone occurred once. This sequence joins TRBV5-1 and TRBJ2-3; D may be TRBD1 (5 bases). Trimming pared 5 bases from V and 5 bases from J, leaving 18 bases between. The CDR3 has 15 residues. Looked up from germline, CDR1 is SGHRS and CDR2 is YFSETQ. CDR3 loop: CASRATVGVQDTQYF. The CDR3 DNA follows: TGCGCCAGCAGGGCGACAGTAGGGGTCCAAGATACGCAGTATTTT.

J is TRBJ1-6 and V is TRBV7-2, with D maybe TRBD1 (5 bases). V gave up 1 base and J gave up 8 bases, with 12 bases separating them. Per germline, CDR1 SGHTA and CDR2 FQGNSA. The CDR3 has 15 amino acids. CDR3 amino acids: CASSLVPGSDSPLHF. CDR3 coding DNA: TGTGCCAGCAGCTTAGTTCCAGGGAGTGATTCACCCCTCCACTTT.